These T cell receptor beta chains were read from a single sample in a study of T-cell reconstitution after alpha-beta-depleted transplantation in children. TCRdb re-called the PCR reads through MiXCR, storing one row per CDR3 protein. The sample records hundreds of thousands of distinct CDR3 sequences, 15% to 20% being singletons. The sample consisted of PBMCs, mostly from graft donor cells, taken 360 days after TCRalphabeta/CD19-depleted stem cell transplant. These receptors all stem from a boy in the first two years of life who had a stem cell transplant for Wiskott-Aldrich syndrome, so the T cells may come from the graft donor. CDR3s include the opening cysteine and the closing phenylalanine or tryptophan. D genes are given only for firm matches. Size values are once, few and many counts, or a class for expanded clones, and some rows have none.

v_gene	abundance	j_gene	d_gene	CDR3nt	CDR3aa
TRBV20-1	few	TRBJ2-1	-	TGCAGTGCTAGGCCTGGCGGGTCTTACAATGAGCAGTTCTTC	CSARPGGSYNEQFF
TRBV24-1	-	TRBJ2-3	-	TGTGCCACCAGTGATGCAGACAGAGCACTCAGCACAGATACGCAGTATTTT	CATSDADRALSTDTQYF
TRBV4-3	-	TRBJ2-5	-	TGCGCCAGCAGCCCTGAGGGTGAGGGGACCAAGTACTTC	CASSPEGEGTKYF
TRBV7-9	few	TRBJ2-1	-	TGTGCCACCAAGACAGCGGGTCACAATGAGCAGTTCTTC	CATKTAGHNEQFF
TRBV12-3/TRBV12-4	few	TRBJ1-1	TRBD1	TGTGCCAGCAGTTCAACAGGGGACACTGAAGCTTTCTTT	CASSSTGDTEAFF
TRBV24-1	-	TRBJ2-1	-	TGTGCCACCAGTGACCCCATGGAGATCGGAGATGAGCAGTTCTTC	CATSDPMEIGDEQFF
TRBV5-1	-	TRBJ1-6	-	TGCGCCAGCAGCCTTCGGGGGGCAGGTAATTCACCCCTCCACTTT	CASSLRGAGNSPLHF
TRBV28	few	TRBJ1-1	-	TGTGCCAGCAGTTTAGGACACCCGAACACTGAAGCTTTCTTT	CASSLGHPNTEAFF
TRBV12-3/TRBV12-4	many	TRBJ2-5	-	TGCGCCAGCAGCTTGGCCGGGACAAGGCAAGAGACCCAGTACTTC	CASSLAGTRQETQYF
TRBV20-1	few	TRBJ2-1	TRBD2	TGCAGTGCTAATAGCGGGGCCTTCTACAATGAGCAGTTCTTC	CSANSGAFYNEQFF
TRBV21-1	few	TRBJ2-7	-	TGTGCCAGCAAGGTTTCGCGGGACAGGGACTACGAGCAGTACTTC	CASKVSRDRDYEQYF
TRBV20-1	few	TRBJ1-6	TRBD1	TGCAGTGTTCGCCCTAAGGTCGGACAGGTTTCACCCCTCCACTTT	CSVRPKVGQVSPLHF
TRBV4-1	many	TRBJ1-2	-	TGCGCCAGCAGCCAACGGGATGACTATGGCTACACCTTC	CASSQRDDYGYTF
TRBV20-1	few	TRBJ2-1	TRBD2	TGCAGTGCTAGAGATTTGACTAGCGGGGCCGTACTAAGATATGAGCAGTTCTTC	CSARDLTSGAVLRYEQFF
TRBV6-1	-	TRBJ2-3	-	TGTGCCAGCAGACCCTGGGTAGCGGTTTCTATCACAGATACGCAGTATTTT	CASRPWVAVSITDTQYF
TRBV4-3	few	TRBJ1-5	-	TGCGCCAGCAGCCAAGCCCAAGGGAAGCCCCAGCATTTT	CASSQAQGKPQHF
TRBV5-6	few	TRBJ2-2	-	TGTGCCAGCAGCTTTACGACCGGGGAGCTGTTTTTT	CASSFTTGELFF
TRBV29-1	few	TRBJ1-1	TRBD1	TGCAGCGTTGGACGACCGATCAGGGGGAGCACTGAAGCTTTCTTT	CSVGRPIRGSTEAFF
TRBV20-1	few	TRBJ2-2	-	TGCAGTGCTACTCGTGTAGGGTCAGACACCGGGGAGCTGTTTTTT	CSATRVGSDTGELFF
TRBV18	-	TRBJ2-7	-	TGTGCCAGCTCAGAATACTACGAGCAGTACTTC	CASSEYYEQYF
TRBV7-9	-	TRBJ2-5	-	TGTGCCAGCAGCTTAGCAGAGGTAGAGACCCAGTACTTC	CASSLAEVETQYF
TRBV6-5	many	TRBJ1-4	-	TGTGCCAGCAGCCGCCAGGGAGCGGGGGTTTTTAATGAAAAACTGTTTTTT	CASSRQGAGVFNEKLFF
TRBV7-6	-	TRBJ2-2	TRBD2	TGTGCCAGCAGCTTAGCGTTAAGCGGGAGAAAAGCCGGGGAGCTGTTTTTT	CASSLALSGRKAGELFF
TRBV29-1	many	TRBJ1-5	-	TGCAGCGTCCGATCAGATAGCAATCAGCCCCAGCATTTT	CSVRSDSNQPQHF
TRBV12-3/TRBV12-4	-	TRBJ2-5	-	TGTGCCAGCAGTCCCAATCCCCACGACAGGCAGCAAGAGACCCAGTACTTC	CASSPNPHDRQQETQYF
TRBV7-9	-	TRBJ2-1	TRBD1	TGTGCCAGCAGCTTACGCGGACAGGGGGCGAATAGTGAGCAGTTCTTC	CASSLRGQGANSEQFF
TRBV5-1	few	TRBJ2-5	TRBD2	TGCGCCAGCAGCTCTAGCGGGACCCGGGAAGAGACCCAGTACTTC	CASSSSGTREETQYF
TRBV2	few	TRBJ2-2	-	TGTGCCAGCAGAGAAGGGGTATCCGGGGAGCTGTTTTTT	CASREGVSGELFF
TRBV6-1	few	TRBJ2-3	-	TGTGCCAGCAGTGAATACCCTTTATTTCTCACTAGCACAGATACGCAGTATTTT	CASSEYPLFLTSTDTQYF
TRBV4-1	many	TRBJ2-1	-	TGCGCCAGCAGCCAAGCGGGGCGCTACAATGAGCAGTTCTTC	CASSQAGRYNEQFF
TRBV12-3/TRBV12-4	few	TRBJ2-7	TRBD2	TGTGCCAGCAGGCCCGGGGAGGGGAGCTCCTACGAGCAGTACTTC	CASRPGEGSSYEQYF